This passage covers 20 T cell receptor beta chains from one sample sequenced in a study of cytomegalovirus exposure and HLA in healthy donors (dated 2017 in TCRdb). Libraries came from the immunoSEQ multiplex PCR assay. Sourced from immuneACCESS, this table was stored by TCRdb with only in-frame sequences that have V and J called. A share of the clones is absent; for the studies checked, an unresolved V gene accounts for under half, and the remainder has no known explanation. The sample has 180,000 or so clones on record, around nine tenths of them singletons. The top ten constitute approximately 2.4% of the sample. Sequenced material: PBMCs. These receptors came from a man younger than 35 in good health and CMV-seropositive.

The chain is built from TRBV2 and TRBJ2-5; 7 bases are a match to TRBD2. With the DNA end fitting TRBJ2-7 better, the J assignment may be wrong. CDR3 length: 11 amino acids. Looked up from germline, CDR1 is SNHLY and CDR2 is FYNNEI. DNA of the CDR3: TGTGCCAGCAGGGGGGAGGGCGAGCAGTACTTC. Amino acid sequence: CASRGEGEQYF.

For the CDR3, the DNA is TGTGCCAGCAGCCAAGCCCCGGGACTAGCTGCCGAAGAGACCCAGTACTTC. Encoded protein: CASSQAPGLAAEETQYF. This chain connects TRBV4-2 to TRBJ2-5; TRBD2 matches at 9 bases. The CDR3 extends over 17 amino acids. Unmatched junction bases numbered 9, after V lost 1 base and J lost 3 bases. CDR1 and CDR2 (germline): LGHNA, YNFKEQ.

The chain employs TRBV27 and TRBJ1-2, with 9 bases lining up with TRBD1. There are 15 residues in the CDR3. Germline V gene sequence: CDR1 MNHEY, CDR2 SMNVEV (reference sequence). V lost 6 bases, J lost 5 bases, and 10 bases stayed unmatched. The CDR3 loop reads CASSLARDRVYGYTF. For the CDR3, the DNA is TGTGCCAGCAGCTTAGCCCGGGACAGGGTATATGGCTACACCTTC.

The chain has TRBV11-2 and TRBJ1-4; 7 bases fit TRBD1. The germline V gene encodes CDR1 SGHAT and CDR2 FQNNGV. The CDR3 extends over 15 amino acids. V trimming: 4 bases; J trimming: 3 bases; junction bases outside the gene matches: 5. Here the CDR3 DNA reads TGTGCCAGCAGCTCCAACAGGGGAGCTAATGAAAAACTGTTTTTT. Translating it yields CASSSNRGANEKLFF.

The chain has TRBV7-9 and TRBJ2-2; TRBD2 might be the D (5 bases). With 1 base removed from V and 5 bases from J, the gap between germline ends came to 5 bases. This CDR3 is 13 amino acids long. Germline CDR1 reads SEHNR; CDR2 reads FQNEAQ (reference sequence). CDR3 region: CASSLGRTGELFF. CDR3 in DNA: TGTGCCAGCAGCTTAGGGAGGACCGGGGAGCTGTTTTTT.

This clone was seen a handful of times. The J gene is TRBJ1-2, the V gene TRBV6-5, with TRBD1 matching 7 bases. Germline-derived CDR1 and CDR2 are MNHEY and SVGAGI. The junction had 9 bases not matched to a gene; V was cut back by 6 bases and J by 8 bases. This CDR3 region has 13 residues. CDR3 DNA sequence: TGTGCCAGCAGCCCCGTCAGGGGGAGCGGCTACACCTTC. It encodes CASSPVRGSGYTF.

This clone was detected only a few times. The chain recombines TRBV5-4 with TRBJ2-5; D is possibly TRBD2 (5 bases). This CDR3 has 15 amino acids. CDR1 and CDR2 (germline): SGHNT, YYREEE (reference sequence). V lost 6 bases and J 4 bases, leaving 19 bases between the germline ends. The CDR3 sequence is CASTSTRGGRETQYF. CDR3 coding DNA: TGTGCCAGCACCAGTACGCGAGGAGGAAGAGAGACCCAGTACTTC.

The genes are TRBV5-1 and TRBJ1-4, with D possibly being TRBD1 (5 bases). From germline, CDR1 is SGHRS and CDR2 YFSETQ. V lost 0 bases to trimming and J lost 8 bases, with 14 bases between them. This CDR3 region has 15 residues. CDR3 sequence: CASSLGGLQREKLFF. The CDR3 DNA sequence: TGCGCCAGCAGCTTGGGGGGACTCCAAAGGGAAAAACTGTTTTTT.

About this clone: An end of the junction does not agree with germline; a read error may underlie this. The J gene is TRBJ1-1, the V gene TRBV6-6; 11 positions match TRBD1. Germline values: CDR1 MNHNY, CDR2 SVGAGI (reference sequence). The CDR3 covers 13 residues. CDR3 nucleotides: TGTGCCAGCAGTTACTCAACGGGACAGGGGGAGGATTTT. This codes for CASSYSTGQGEDF.

The chain uses TRBV7-6 and TRBJ2-3, with TRBD2 matching over 7 bases. From germline, CDR1 is SGHVS and CDR2 FNYEAQ. V lost 5 bases, J lost 2 bases, and 10 bases stayed unmatched. The CDR3 is 16 residues long. The CDR3 bases are TGTGCCAGCAGCGCCCTGCGCGGGAGACCCACAGATACGCAGTATTTT. It translates to CASSALRGRPTDTQYF.

The table lists this clone with many counts. The V gene is TRBV4-3, the J gene TRBJ2-5; 7 nucleotides align to TRBD2. The J segment lost 0 bases and the V segment lost 1 base, leaving 8 bases of the junction unmatched. Germline V lookup: CDR1 LGHNA, CDR2 YSLEER. This CDR3 has 17 amino acids. In DNA, the CDR3 is TGCGCCAGCAGCCAAGGGTGGGGCGGGAGAAACCAAGAGACCCAGTACTTC. Amino acid sequence: CASSQGWGGRNQETQYF.

The CDR3 protein is CASSLNPGEKLFF. The CDR3 DNA reads as TGCGCCAGCAGCTTGAATCCGGGTGAAAAACTGTTTTTT. The chain employs TRBV5-1 and TRBJ1-4; no definite D call. V lost 1 base and J lost 7, with 8 bases in between. There are 13 residues in the CDR3. The V gene's germline CDR1 is SGHRS and CDR2 YFSETQ.

This sequence joins TRBV29-1 and TRBJ2-1; D gene uncertain. The CDR3 has 10 amino acids. V lost 4 bases and J 6 bases, leaving 4 bases between the germline ends. The V gene's germline CDR1 is SQVTM and CDR2 ANQGSEA. The CDR3 protein is CSVGVNEQFF. The DNA for the CDR3 is TGCAGCGTTGGAGTCAATGAGCAGTTCTTC.

As for this clone: This may be a read error: a much more frequent sequence differs by one nucleotide. The chain has TRBV7-2 and TRBJ2-1, with TRBD1 matching 9 bases. The junction had 1 base not matched to a gene; V was cut back by 5 bases and J by 5 bases. Looked up from germline, CDR1 is SGHTA and CDR2 is FQGNSA. The CDR3 has 13 residues. The CDR3 loop is CASSRDRDNEQFF. DNA for the CDR3: TGTGCCAGCAGCCGGGACAGGGACAATGAGCAGTTCTTC.

The chain combines TRBV7-2 with TRBJ2-5, with D perhaps matching TRBD1 (6 bases). The germline V gene encodes CDR1 SGHTA and CDR2 FQGNSA. The CDR3 extends over 15 amino acids. Trimming pared 5 bases from V and 5 bases from J, leaving 18 bases between. The chain's CDR3 is CASSPGLGQWETQYF. The CDR3 DNA follows: TGTGCCAGCAGCCCCGGCCTAGGACAGTGGGAGACCCAGTACTTC.

About this clone: The DNA is left out, because the CDR3 cannot be placed on it with certainty; the CDR3 is given as TCRdb lists it. The gene calls are TRBV7-2 and TRBJ2-5; the DNA was not used to check the table's D call, TRBD1. The germline V gene encodes CDR1 SGHTA and CDR2 FQGNSA. Ends included, the CDR3 has 11 residues. CDR3 amino acids: CASSFGAGSYF.

CDR3 nucleotide sequence: TGTGCCAGCAGTCCTCGGGAGTTTGGGCAGCCCCAGCATTTT. This translates into CASSPREFGQPQHF. V usage is TRBV6-5 and J usage is TRBJ1-5; D is undetermined. The CDR3 runs 14 residues. V lost 5 bases and J lost 7, with 15 bases in between. Germline values: CDR1 MNHEY, CDR2 SVGAGI.

This clone has more than one count but fewer than ten. The rearrangement links TRBV6-1 to TRBJ1-6; TRBD1 matches 7 bases. The CDR3 is 15 residues long. Per germline, CDR1 MNHNS and CDR2 SASEGT. Germline trimming cut 6 bases from V and 8 bases from J; bases unmatched to any gene: 10. The CDR3 coding sequence is TGTGCCAGCAGCTCTTCTCGGGACAGATATTCACCCCTCCACTTT. This codes for CASSSSRDRYSPLHF.

J is TRBJ1-5 and V is TRBV7-9; D is unclear. V lost 1 base and J 1 base, leaving 11 bases between the germline ends. Germline CDR1 reads SEHNR; CDR2 reads FQNEAQ (reference sequence). The CDR3 has 16 amino acids. CDR3 in amino acids: CASSLEGGPSNQPQHF. In nucleotides, the CDR3 is TGTGCCAGCAGCTTAGAAGGAGGCCCGAGCAATCAGCCCCAGCATTTT.

The rearrangement joins TRBV27 to TRBJ2-7, with 8 positions matching TRBD1. CDR1 is MNHEY and CDR2 is SMNVEV in the germline V gene (reference sequence). V was pared by 8 bases and J by 4 bases, with 4 bases of the junction left unmatched. The CDR3 contains 12 residues. CDR3 in DNA: TGTGCCAGCGGGCAGGGGGCATACGAGCAGTACTTC. Translating it yields CASGQGAYEQYF.